The present TCR beta chain was sequenced within a study of human T cells and chemical hapten exposure. Study-wide context: Per-sample TCR yields varied mainly from small pooled library volume differences. Study-wide findings and caveats: Unchanged with DPC sensitization were TCRs above 1 in 1000 frequency.

This clonotype was seen many times. Its antigen remains unknown. The library attached unique molecular identifiers to individual cDNA molecules. MiXCR was run by TCRdb on the 5' RACE reads, yielding one entry per CDR3 protein. The sample lists tens of thousands of distinct CDR3 sequences, 6.5% to 8.5% occurring once. CDR3 length equals 15 residues. Germline assignment: CDR1 SNHLY and CDR2 FYNNEI. Germline trimming cut 7 bases from V and 10 bases from J; bases unmatched to any gene: 12. From whole blood left unfractionated, total RNA was extracted. The sequence was obtained from a male donor in good health. V is TRBV2 and J is TRBJ1-6; the match to TRBD1 covers 8 bases. The CDR3 DNA reads TGTGCCAGCATTGGGACAGGAGCGCAACGGTCACCCCTCCACTTT. It yields the protein CASIGTGAQRSPLHF.